What follows are 29 T cell receptor beta chains derived from one specimen sequenced in a study of early T cells in non-severe SARS-CoV-2 infection. TCRdb re-derived calls from the 5' RACE reads in MiXCR, one entry per CDR3 protein. Of approximately 71,000 distinct CDR3 sequences detected, roughly 12% appear once; the ten largest clones hold about 5%. The sequenced sample was whole blood. The receptors stem from an adult who was a healthcare worker with PCR-confirmed SARS-CoV-2 infection or an uninfected control (not recorded which).

The chain joins TRBV7-6 to TRBJ1-3; TRBD1 is a possible D gene (6 bases). Deletions cut 5 bases from V and 0 bases from J, with 14 bases between. This CDR3 is built from 16 residues. Germline V gene sequence: CDR1 SGHVS, CDR2 FNYEAQ. The CDR3 bases are TGTGCCAGCAGCCGAACAGGGATTAGCTCTGGAAACACCATATATTTT. The encoded protein is CASSRTGISSGNTIYF. Complete variable domain (other parts from reference TRBV7-6 and TRBJ1-3): GAGVSQSPRYKVTKRGQDVALRCDPISGHVSLYWYRQALGQGPEFLTYFNYEAQQDKSGLPNDRFSAERPEGSISTLTIQRTEQRDSAMYRCASSRTGISSGNTIYFGEGSWLTVV.

This clonotype came up many times. The genes are TRBV5-1 and TRBJ1-1; TRBD1 agrees at 9 bases. Germline-derived CDR1 and CDR2 are SGHRS and YFSETQ. The CDR3 loop spans 16 amino acids. V dropped 4 bases and J dropped 0; count of bases not matched to a gene: 7. CDR3 amino acids: CASSPQGAVLNTEAFF. The CDR3 DNA sequence: TGCGCCAGCAGCCCACAGGGGGCTGTGCTGAACACTGAAGCTTTCTTT.

The chain links TRBV15 to TRBJ1-6; TRBD1 matches at 10 bases. The trim removed 2 bases at V and 7 bases at J, leaving 2 bases unmatched. CDR1 and CDR2 from the germline V gene are LNHNV and YYDKDF (reference sequence). The CDR3 spans 15 residues. CDR3 nucleotides: TGTGCCACCAGCAGATTGGGACAGGGGAATTCACCCCTCCACTTT. It codes for CATSRLGQGNSPLHF.

This clonotype was observed a handful of times. The chain has TRBV29-1 and TRBJ1-1, with D perhaps matching TRBD1 (5 bases). Germline CDR1 reads SQVTM; CDR2 reads ANQGSEA. The length of the CDR3 is 11 residues. V gave up 4 bases and J gave up 9 bases, with 12 bases separating them. The DNA of the CDR3 is TGCAGCGTTGTAGGGCAGGGCCAAGCTTTCTTT. Translated, it gives CSVVGQGQAFF.

This clonotype was recorded at least ten times. This sequence joins TRBV24-1 and TRBJ2-3, with 9 bases lining up with TRBD2. Germline assignment: CDR1 KGHDR and CDR2 SFDVKD. With V trimmed by 4 bases and J by 4 bases, 14 bases remained unmatched. CDR3 length: 18 residues. CDR3 DNA sequence: TGTGCCACCAGTGACCCGATTTCCTTAGCGGGAGACTCAGATACGCAGTATTTT. Translation: CATSDPISLAGDSDTQYF.

As concerns this clonotype: This may be a read error: a much more frequent sequence differs by one nucleotide. The V and J genes are TRBV6-6 and TRBJ2-3; D possibly corresponds to TRBD2 (6 bases). The CDR3 consists of 14 residues. V was clipped by 8 bases and J by 10 bases, with 22 bases between them. The germline V gene has CDR1 MNHNY and CDR2 SVGAGI (reference sequence). Written as DNA, the CDR3 is TGTGCCAGCGTAGGAGGGCGCAACCCCGCCCCGCAGTATTTT. Its protein is CASVGGRNPAPQYF.

The sample holds a few counts of this clonotype. CDR3 loop: CASSRVGPRGTDTQYF. CDR3 nucleotides: TGTGCCAGCAGCCGGGTGGGGCCGAGGGGCACAGATACGCAGTATTTT. This chain links TRBV7-2 with TRBJ2-3; the D call may be TRBD1 or TRBD2 (5 bases each). Trimming left V 5 bases short and J 1 base short, with 16 bases between. The CDR3 is 16 residues long. The germline V gene has CDR1 SGHTA and CDR2 FQGNSA.

The chain carries TRBV6-1 and TRBJ2-3, with a weak D call TRBD2 (5 bases). CDR1 and CDR2 from the germline V gene are MNHNS and SASEGT. The V end lost 10 bases, the J end lost 4 bases, and 21 bases lay between the germline ends. The CDR3 is 15 amino acids. The DNA for the CDR3 is TGTGCCATCTCTTGGTCCGACGACTACCCAGATACGCAGTATTTT. Its translation: CAISWSDDYPDTQYF.

This clonotype has at least ten counts. The rearrangement links TRBV11-2 to TRBJ2-3; D not certain. V shed 0 bases and J shed 9 bases, with 13 bases lying between them. Germline V gene sequence: CDR1 SGHAT, CDR2 FQNNGV. CDR3 length equals 14 residues. CDR3: CASSLEGPLTTQYF. In DNA, the CDR3 is TGTGCCAGCAGCTTAGAAGGCCCCCTGACCACGCAGTATTTT.

The chain uses TRBV18 and TRBJ1-2, with 7 nucleotides matching TRBD1. With 2 bases clipped from V and 5 bases from J, the junction kept 8 bases outside the gene matches. Per the germline V gene, CDR1 is KGHSH and CDR2 is LQKENI. The CDR3 length is 15 residues. Written as DNA, the CDR3 is TGTGCCAGCTCACCATACCCAGGGACAGAATATGGCTACACCTTC. Protein sequence: CASSPYPGTEYGYTF. Supplemented by reference TRBV18 and TRBJ1-2, the full variable domain reads NAGVMQNPRHLVRRRGQEARLRCSPMKGHSHVYWYRQLPEEGLKFMVYLQKENIIDESGMPKERFSAEFPKEGPSILRIQQVVRGDSAAYFCASSPYPGTEYGYTFGSGTRLTVV.

The rearrangement joins TRBV30 to TRBJ2-1, with a tentative D call TRBD2 (6 bases). Germline V gene data show CDR1 as GTSNPN and CDR2 as SVGIG (reference sequence). CDR3 length: 13 amino acids. The germline V and J ends were trimmed by 8 bases and 4 bases, with 15 bases remaining between them. CDR3 nucleotide sequence: TGTGCCAAAGGAGGGGAATGGTACAATGAGCAGTTCTTC. Protein sequence: CAKGGEWYNEQFF.

This sequence joins TRBV2 and TRBJ1-4, with D possibly TRBD1 on 6 matching bases. V was cut by 0 bases and J by 8 bases, with 13 bases left in between. This CDR3 region has 15 residues. Per the germline V gene, CDR1 is SNHLY and CDR2 is FYNNEI. CDR3 region: CASSEARTGREKLFF. CDR3 in DNA: TGTGCCAGCAGTGAAGCGCGAACAGGGAGGGAAAAACTGTTTTTT.

This clonotype occurred a few times. V usage is TRBV20-1 and J usage is TRBJ2-1; D gene ambiguous. This CDR3 spans 11 amino acids. Deletions cut 6 bases from V and 5 bases from J, with 8 bases between. CDR1 is DFQATT, CDR2 SNEGSKA, per germline (reference sequence). The CDR3 sequence is CSALWHNEQFF. The CDR3 nucleotides are TGCAGTGCGCTATGGCACAATGAGCAGTTCTTC.

There are a few counts of this clonotype. The chain combines TRBV29-1 with TRBJ2-1; D remains unclear. The CDR3 covers 10 residues. From germline, CDR1 is SQVTM and CDR2 ANQGSEA. The V and J ends lost 6 bases and 10 bases respectively, with 10 bases between them. DNA of the CDR3: TGCAGCGTGATCCTCTGGGAGCAGTTCTTC. Its protein product is CSVILWEQFF.

This clonotype has just a few counts. The chain couples TRBV30 to TRBJ1-1; tentatively, D is TRBD1 (6 bases). The CDR3 loop spans 13 amino acids. Germline CDR1 and CDR2: GTSNPN and SVGIG (reference sequence). The V gene lost 3 bases and the J gene lost 4 bases, with 12 bases spanning the gap. CDR3 sequence reads: CAWSGRGGTEAFF. CDR3 DNA sequence: TGTGCCTGGAGCGGCAGGGGAGGCACTGAAGCTTTCTTT. Full variable domain (rest looked up from reference TRBV30 and TRBJ1-1): SQTIHQWPATLVQPVGSPLSLECTVEGTSNPNLYWYRQAAGRGLQLLFYSVGIGQISSEVPQNLSASRPQDRQFILSSKKLLLSDSGFYLCAWSGRGGTEAFFGQGTRLTVV.

The V and J genes are TRBV4-1 and TRBJ2-7; the D is unclear. Germline V lookup: CDR1 MGHRA, CDR2 YSYEKL. V lost 1 base and J 3 bases, leaving 16 bases between the germline ends. The CDR3 spans 16 residues. The CDR3, as DNA: TGCGCCAGCAGCCAAGTAGGAGCCGGGCGGATCTACGAGCAGTACTTC. Protein product: CASSQVGAGRIYEQYF.

This clonotype was observed at least ten times. The chain couples TRBV27 to TRBJ2-5; the D gene could be TRBD1 or TRBD2 (5 bases each). Looked up from germline, CDR1 is MNHEY and CDR2 is SMNVEV (reference sequence). The ends were cut back, 6 bases at V and 2 bases at J, with 13 bases in the middle. The CDR3 runs 14 residues. This CDR3 reads CASRRGRYQETQYF. CDR3 nucleotide sequence: TGTGCCAGCAGGAGGGGACGCTATCAAGAGACCCAGTACTTC.

The V and J genes are TRBV21-1 and TRBJ2-3; the table assigns TRBD1, which was not confirmed against the DNA. TRBV21-1 is a pseudogene locus. The CDR3 loop spans 16 amino acids. CDR3: CASSKTGGPSADTQYF. CDR3 nucleotides: TGTGCCAGCAGCAAAACAGGGGGCCCCTCGGCAGATACGCAGTATTTT.

V gene TRBV3-1 combines with J gene TRBJ1-5; D not resolved. CDR1 and CDR2 (germline): LGHDT, YNNKEL (reference sequence). The CDR3 has 15 amino acids. Trimming took 1 base from V and 0 from J, leaving 7 bases between them. The CDR3 DNA is TGTGCCAGCAGCCAAGCAACGGGTAGCAATCAGCCCCAGCATTTT. It yields the protein CASSQATGSNQPQHF.

This clonotype has at least ten counts. The chain has TRBV27 and TRBJ1-6; no firm D call. V gave up 4 bases and J gave up 6 bases, with 13 bases separating them. This CDR3 is 15 amino acids long. Germline V lookup: CDR1 MNHEY, CDR2 SMNVEV (reference sequence). This chain's CDR3 is CASSSSGRSNSPLHF. DNA for the CDR3: TGTGCCAGCAGTTCCTCCGGCCGGTCTAATTCACCCCTCCACTTT.

This chain uses TRBV7-6 with TRBJ2-1; D is unclear. The ends were cut back, 2 bases at V and 5 bases at J, with 7 bases in the middle. This CDR3 has 13 amino acids. Germline assignment: CDR1 SGHVS and CDR2 FNYEAQ. The DNA of the CDR3 is TGTGCCAGCAGCTTAAACTGGGACAATGAGCAGTTCTTC. It encodes CASSLNWDNEQFF.

The sample holds many counts of this clonotype. V gene TRBV29-1 combines with J gene TRBJ2-5; 7 bases fit TRBD2. CDR3 length: 14 residues. The V and J ends lost 2 bases and 4 bases, in that order; junction bases with no gene match: 7. Germline CDR1 and CDR2: SQVTM and ANQGSEA. DNA of the CDR3: TGCAGCGTTGAACGAAGACTAGCTAGAGAGACCCAGTACTTC. Translated, it gives CSVERRLARETQYF.

The chain is built from TRBV11-2 and TRBJ2-2; no definite D call. The length of the CDR3 is 13 residues. Trimming removed 5 bases from V and 11 bases from J, with 15 bases in between. The V gene's germline CDR1 is SGHAT and CDR2 FQNNGV. CDR3 protein: CASSPPPSYELFF. The CDR3 DNA follows: TGTGCCAGCAGCCCTCCCCCCTCTTACGAGCTGTTTTTT.

The rearrangement links TRBV12-3 or TRBV12-4 to TRBJ2-5, with 8 bases fitting TRBD1. Unmatched junction bases numbered 7, after V lost 5 bases and J lost 2 bases. The CDR3 is made up of 15 amino acids. The CDR3 DNA sequence: TGTGCCAGCAGTCTCTTCGGGACAGGTCAAGAGACCCAGTACTTC. Translation gives CASSLFGTGQETQYF.

This clonotype was counted between two and nine times. The J gene is TRBJ2-1, the V gene TRBV7-6; tentatively, D is TRBD2 (6 bases). CDR1 SGHVS and CDR2 FNYEAQ come from the germline V gene. The CDR3 totals 11 residues. Deletions cut 11 bases from V and 6 bases from J, with 11 bases between. The CDR3 sequence is CAVGGFNEQFF. The CDR3 DNA is TGTGCCGTGGGGGGTTTCAATGAGCAGTTCTTC.

This clonotype was detected many times. CDR3 in amino acids: CASSLEIPSGRASEQFF. For the CDR3, the DNA is TGTGCCAGCAGCTTAGAGATTCCCAGCGGGAGGGCAAGTGAGCAGTTCTTC. The V and J genes are TRBV11-3 and TRBJ2-1; 10 bases align to TRBD2. There are 17 residues in the CDR3. The ends lost 0 bases at V and 9 bases at J; junction bases unmatched: 11. In germline, CDR1 is SGHNT, CDR2 YENEEA.

This clonotype was found many times. The genes are TRBV25-1 and TRBJ2-7; D call uncertain. The CDR3 consists of 15 residues. Looked up from germline, CDR1 is MGHDK and CDR2 is SYGVNS. The germline V and J ends were trimmed by 1 base and 2 bases, with 12 bases remaining between them. CDR3 bases: TGTGCCAGCAGTGAATCGCTAGATCGGACCTACGAGCAGTACTTC. This encodes CASSESLDRTYEQYF.

At least ten counts were recorded for this clonotype. The V and J genes are TRBV7-3 and TRBJ2-1, with 7 bases fitting TRBD2. V shed 5 bases and J 5 bases; nucleotides not matched to a gene: 18. The germline gives CDR1 SGHTA, CDR2 FQGTGA. The length of the CDR3 is 18 residues. CDR3 coding DNA: TGTGCCAGCAGCAAAGGCCCCCCTTCTAGCGGACCTAACAATGAGCAGTTCTTC. Encoded protein: CASSKGPPSSGPNNEQFF.

The V and J genes are TRBV18 and TRBJ1-4, with D maybe TRBD1 (5 bases). CDR1 is KGHSH, CDR2 LQKENI, per germline. The germline V and J ends were trimmed by 3 bases and 5 bases, with 13 bases remaining between them. The CDR3 length is 15 residues. In DNA, the CDR3 is TGTGCCAGCTCACCTAGAGGTGGGGCAAATGAAAAACTGTTTTTT. Residues: CASSPRGGANEKLFF.